This T cell receptor (beta chain) was captured by sequencing in a study of identical twins. About this clonotype itself: Its target is not known.

TCRdb re-analysed the 5' RACE reads in MiXCR, keeping a single row per CDR3 protein. The table shows about 530,000 distinct CDR3 sequences, with 12% to 15% occurring only once. The V end was cut by 8 bases, the J end by 3 bases, with 15 bases between. Germline loops: CDR1 WSHSY, CDR2 SAAADI. The CDR3 sequence is 14 residues long. Study conclusions and caveats: Findings came from cross-sectional statistics, without long-term follow-up of donors. Out-of-frame TCR alpha sharing observed in monozygotic twins exceeded model estimates. Weaker excess sharing between twins was seen in beta out-of-frame sequences. Fewer insertions characterized abundant cord blood beta clonotypes, whereas memory repertoires showed none.

This sample was also put to use in a study of yellow fever vaccine responses in identical twins.

The V gene is TRBV10-2, the J gene TRBJ2-3; D is ambiguous. The sequenced sample was CD4+ T cells sorted from blood. This sequence was found in a woman aged 18-35 years in good health. The CDR3 loop is CASSPALETDTQYF. The DNA of the CDR3 is TGCGCCAGCTCCCCGGCCCTAGAGACAGATACGCAGTATTTT.